This entry features one T cell receptor beta chain sequence. This sample is part of a study of T cell responses to AZD1222 COVID-19 vaccine. Here immunoSEQ multiplex PCR was the method, and the copy in TCRdb shows in-frame clones only, minus some. The sample lists under 130,000 clones, less than 95% occurring once. Per germline, CDR1 MNHEY and CDR2 SMNVEV (reference sequence). Trimming took off 0 bases at V and 8 bases at J, with 10 bases between the two ends. CDR3 length: 14 residues. J is TRBJ1-4 and V is TRBV27; D call uncertain. This specimen was peripheral blood, taken on day 0 of AZD1222 vaccination. The source is an adult in good health. This chain's CDR3 is CASSLSPKREKLFF. CDR3 coding DNA: TGTGCCAGCAGTTTATCGCCAAAAAGGGAAAAACTGTTTTTT.